This T cell receptor (beta chain) was recorded in a study of OX40 agonist ivuxolimab in advanced cancers. Study-wide background: Three patients had partial responses: one hepatocellular carcinoma, two cutaneous melanoma.

In the case of this clone: The antigen remains unidentified. The junction does not match germline at one end; this may be a read error.

This CDR3 contains 14 residues. Germline V gene sequence: CDR1 SGHRS, CDR2 YFSETQ. Method: immunoSEQ multiplex PCR; TCRdb's copy keeps in-frame clones and lacks some. The sample consists of about 41,000 clones, around 73% of them appearing once. Study-level results: Among patients with partial responses at 0.1-3.0 mg/kg, clonal expansion was among the lowest.

This sample comprised CD4+ or CD8+ T cells sorted from blood, obtained in a trial of the OX40 agonist ivuxolimab. This sequence originates from an adult with an advanced solid tumor such as melanoma, head and neck, liver or kidney cancer. This sequence joins TRBV5-1 and TRBJ1-1; a possible D gene is TRBD1 (5 bases). The chain's CDR3 is CASSQGPQSTEAFF. The CDR3, as DNA: TGTGCCAGCAGCCAGGGACCGCAGAGCACTGAAGCTTTCTTT.